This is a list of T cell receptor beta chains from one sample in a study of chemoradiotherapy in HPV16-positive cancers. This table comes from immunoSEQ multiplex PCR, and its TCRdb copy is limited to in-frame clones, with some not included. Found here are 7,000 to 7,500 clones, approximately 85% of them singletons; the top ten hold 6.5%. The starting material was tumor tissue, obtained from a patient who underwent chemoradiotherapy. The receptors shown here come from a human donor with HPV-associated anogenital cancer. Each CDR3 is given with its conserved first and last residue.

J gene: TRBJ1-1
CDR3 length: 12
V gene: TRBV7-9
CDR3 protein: CASSIPATEAFF

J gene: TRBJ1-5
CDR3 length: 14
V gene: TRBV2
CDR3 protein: CASSEWRGLQPQHF

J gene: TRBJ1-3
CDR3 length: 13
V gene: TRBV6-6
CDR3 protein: CASLPRAGNTIYF

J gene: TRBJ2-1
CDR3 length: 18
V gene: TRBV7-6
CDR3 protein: CASSREDPGLPSLNEQFF

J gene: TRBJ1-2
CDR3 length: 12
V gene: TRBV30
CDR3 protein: CAWSADGDGYTF

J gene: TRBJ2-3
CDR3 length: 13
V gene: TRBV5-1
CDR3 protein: CASSTDGQDTQYF

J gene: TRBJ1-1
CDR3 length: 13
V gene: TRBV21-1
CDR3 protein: CASSKEVDTEAFF

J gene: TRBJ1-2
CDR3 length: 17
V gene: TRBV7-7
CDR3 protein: CASSLGQGGEGGYGYTF

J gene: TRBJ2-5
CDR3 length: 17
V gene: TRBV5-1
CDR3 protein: CASSLFGGQGNRETQYF

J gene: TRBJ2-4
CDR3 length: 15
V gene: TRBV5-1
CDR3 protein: CASSLGQGSLNIQYF

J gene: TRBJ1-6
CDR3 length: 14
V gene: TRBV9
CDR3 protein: CASSFGQGPSPLHF

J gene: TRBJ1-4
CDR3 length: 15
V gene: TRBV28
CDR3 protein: CASSLSGGGGEKLFF

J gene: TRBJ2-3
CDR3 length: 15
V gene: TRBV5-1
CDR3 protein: CASSLSPRSTDTQYF

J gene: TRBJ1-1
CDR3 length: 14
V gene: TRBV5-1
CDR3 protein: CASSLAATNTEAFF

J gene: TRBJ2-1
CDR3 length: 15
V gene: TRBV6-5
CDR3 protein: CASSMSGQGYNEQFF

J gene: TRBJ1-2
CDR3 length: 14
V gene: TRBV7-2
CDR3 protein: CASSTGQAFYGYTF